The TCR beta chain described here comes from a study of cytomegalovirus exposure and HLA in healthy donors (dated by TCRdb to about 2017). Background on the whole study: According to a later analysis, one platform produced both the roughly 120 validation repertoires and the approximately 600 repertoires of the first cohort. The study aimed to test whether signatures of past pathogen exposure could be identified by cataloging public T cell receptors. Along with the approximately 650-subject first cohort, a separate validation cohort of roughly 110 different subjects was used. High-throughput TCR immunosequencing, statistical association of individual TCRs with disease status, and machine learning were combined to predict cytomegalovirus infection status. On the study overall, not on this receptor specifically: In vitro tests confirmed that three of the cytomegalovirus-associated TCR beta chains recognize cytomegalovirus antigens. The validation cohort had no HLA typing available for a later analysis, so co-occurrence within that cohort was assessed over all 130 or so repertoires. Cytomegalovirus status was reported to be diagnosed by the classifier with high specificity and sensitivity in both the original and validation cohorts. The study gave a list of some 150 TCR beta chains associated with cytomegalovirus. In a later analysis, TCRs clustered in the first cohort were found to also tend to co-occur in the roughly 120 validation repertoires, with roughly 93% of cluster scores above 0. Most TCR sequences were observed very rarely across donors, whereas some public TCRs were present in many individuals. The authors suggested that the approach could potentially be extended to other disease states and immunological phenotypes.

The donors belonged to the validation cohort of approximately 130 subjects, which was separate from the approximately 680-subject first cohort. Library creation used the immunoSEQ multiplex PCR assay. Per the original workflow: A statistical classification framework was built for diagnosing cytomegalovirus status from the catalog of TCR beta chain sequences. TCRdb stores this immuneACCESS table with in-frame sequences only. Part of the clones is absent; in the studies checked, under half of the shortfall reflects unresolved V genes, and no reason is known for the rest. V, J and clone size reflect that table, while D and trimming were determined from the DNA. The sample yields roughly 80,000 clones; more than 85% were counted once. The ten largest clones capture about 0.7% of the sample. As encoded in the germline V gene, CDR1 is MNHNS while CDR2 is SASEGT. V is cut back by 1 base and J by 4 bases, with 0 bases in the junction unmatched. Reading from cysteine to phenylalanine, the CDR3 counts 14 amino acids. CDR3 DNA only is kept here, 42 bases in frame from base 1.

This clone has more than one count but fewer than ten. Its antigen is currently not known. One base away there is no much larger clone; base qualities are not given. The sequence joins TRBV6-1 to TRBJ1-1, with 10 central nucleotides matching TRBD1. Sequences were obtained from PBMCs. The receptor was isolated from a man in his late teens or twenties in good health and CMV-seronegative. The CDR3 amino acid sequence is: CASSEGTGGTEAFF. The DNA sequence is as follows: TGTGCCAGCAGTGAAGGGACAGGGGGCACTGAAGCTTTCTTT.